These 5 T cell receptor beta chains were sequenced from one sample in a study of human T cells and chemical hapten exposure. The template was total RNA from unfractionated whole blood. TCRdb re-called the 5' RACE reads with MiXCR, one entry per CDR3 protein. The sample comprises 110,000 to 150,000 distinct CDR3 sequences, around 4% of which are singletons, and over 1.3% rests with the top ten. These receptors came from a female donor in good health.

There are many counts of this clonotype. CDR3: CASSSRVPVGPSGGANVLTF. Written as DNA, the CDR3 is TGTGCCAGCAGTTCCCGAGTCCCCGTCGGTCCTTCAGGCGGGGCCAACGTCCTGACTTTC. The chain uses TRBV12-3 or TRBV12-4 and TRBJ2-6; D ambiguous. The CDR3 extends over 20 amino acids. Trimming stripped 4 bases from V and 4 bases from J, with 26 bases between.

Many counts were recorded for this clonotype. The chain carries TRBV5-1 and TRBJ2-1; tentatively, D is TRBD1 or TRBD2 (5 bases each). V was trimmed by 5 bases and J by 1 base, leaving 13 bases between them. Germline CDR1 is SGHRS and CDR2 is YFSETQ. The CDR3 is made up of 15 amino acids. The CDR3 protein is CASSTGRLSYNEQFF. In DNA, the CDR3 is TGCGCCAGCAGTACGGGACGTTTGTCCTACAATGAGCAGTTCTTC.

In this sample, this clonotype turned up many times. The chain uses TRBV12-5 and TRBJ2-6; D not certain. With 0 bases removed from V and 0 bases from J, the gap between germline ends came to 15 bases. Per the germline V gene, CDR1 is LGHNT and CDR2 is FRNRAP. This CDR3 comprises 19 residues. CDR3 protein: CASGLVLGSVSSGANVLTF. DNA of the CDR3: TGTGCTAGTGGTTTGGTACTCGGCAGCGTAAGCTCTGGGGCCAACGTCCTGACTTTC.

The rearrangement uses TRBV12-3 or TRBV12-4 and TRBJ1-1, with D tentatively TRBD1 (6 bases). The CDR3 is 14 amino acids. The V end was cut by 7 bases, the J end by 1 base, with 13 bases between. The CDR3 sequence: CASTAGQPNTEAFF. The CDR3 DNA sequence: TGTGCCAGCACTGCTGGACAGCCGAACACTGAAGCTTTCTTT.

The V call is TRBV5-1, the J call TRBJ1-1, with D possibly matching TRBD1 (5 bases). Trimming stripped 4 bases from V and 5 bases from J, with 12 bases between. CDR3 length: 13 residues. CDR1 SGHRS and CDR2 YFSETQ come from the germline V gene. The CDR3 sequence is CASSAQGRTEAFF. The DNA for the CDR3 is TGCGCCAGCAGCGCTCAGGGAAGGACTGAAGCTTTCTTT.